The present T cell receptor beta chain was sequenced within a study of blood T cell repertoires in COVID-19. In the original processing: Estimated nucleated cell counts came from reference gene primer amplification. This table comes from immunoSEQ multiplex PCR, and its TCRdb copy is limited to in-frame clones, with some not included. From that table come the V and J calls and clone size; the DNA was used to work out D and trimming. This table has about 74,000 clones, 75% to 95% appearing once. The J segment lost 4 bases and the V segment lost 3 bases, leaving 4 bases of the junction unmatched. Germline CDR1 is LNHNV and CDR2 is YYDKDF (reference sequence). The CDR3 has 15 amino acids.

The specimen was peripheral blood. The clonotype was recovered from a woman aged 55-69 years with active COVID-19. The chain is built from TRBV15 and TRBJ2-3; 10 bases match TRBD1. The CDR3 spells CATSRGQGWADTQYF. CDR3 sequence (DNA): TGTGCCACCAGCAGGGGACAGGGGTGGGCAGATACGCAGTATTTT.